The 26 T cell receptor beta chains below come from one sample, sequenced in a study of T cell changes during pregnancy in multiple sclerosis. The table came from immunoSEQ multiplex PCR; TCRdb's copy has only in-frame clones and leaves some out. This table holds approximately 36,000 clones, more than 70% found once. Sequenced here: CD8+ T cells from peripheral blood mononuclear cells, sampled in the third trimester of pregnancy. Source of these receptors: a female donor with multiple sclerosis, enrolled in a pregnancy study.

This clone was seen at least ten times. The V and J genes are TRBV6-1 and TRBJ2-6; unclear D gene. This CDR3 is built from 15 residues. Germline V gene sequence: CDR1 MNHNS, CDR2 SASEGT. V lost 1 base to trimming and J lost 0 bases, with 4 bases between them. The CDR3 protein is CASSEDSSGANVLTF. The CDR3, as DNA: TGTGCCAGCAGTGAAGACAGCTCTGGGGCCAACGTCCTGACTTTC.

In its sample, this clone was seen a few times. The V and J genes are TRBV4-2 and TRBJ2-7; possibly TRBD2 for D (6 bases). Germline values: CDR1 LGHNA, CDR2 YNFKEQ. The CDR3 is made up of 16 amino acids. V was trimmed by 4 bases and J by 6 bases, leaving 22 bases between them. The DNA of the CDR3 is TGTGCCAGCAGCCCCGAAGCCCAGGGAGGTTTGGGCGAGCAGTACTTC. Encoded protein: CASSPEAQGGLGEQYF.

In its sample, this clone was seen a few times. The chain uses TRBV10-1 and TRBJ2-7, with 7 bases matching TRBD1. Germline V lookup: CDR1 WNHNN, CDR2 SYGVQD (reference sequence). V shed 10 bases, J shed 4 bases, and the junction held 4 bases outside the gene matches. The CDR3 has 11 amino acids. This CDR3 reads CATQGEYEQYF. CDR3 bases: TGCGCCACCCAGGGGGAGTACGAGCAGTACTTC.

The chain employs TRBV10-3 and TRBJ2-2, with TRBD1 as a possible D gene (6 bases). In germline, CDR1 is ENHRY, CDR2 SYGVKD. This CDR3 is 14 amino acids long. V was pared by 5 bases and J by 1 base, with 8 bases between. The DNA of the CDR3 is TGTGCCATCAGTTCAGGGGTGAACACCGGGGAGCTGTTTTTT. The encoded protein is CAISSGVNTGELFF.

The chain combines TRBV2 with TRBJ2-3, with D perhaps TRBD1 (5 bases). V dropped 2 bases and J dropped 3 bases, with 15 bases sitting between them. This CDR3 contains 16 residues. CDR1 and CDR2 from the germline V gene are SNHLY and FYNNEI. In DNA, the CDR3 is TGTGCCAGCAGTGAAAGCAGGGCACCATCGACAGATACGCAGTATTTT. This encodes CASSESRAPSTDTQYF.

The genes are TRBV27 and TRBJ2-7, with TRBD2 as a possible D gene (6 bases). Trimming cost V 7 bases and J 4 bases, with 20 bases left between them. Germline V gene lookup returns CDR1 MNHEY and CDR2 SMNVEV (reference sequence). This CDR3 contains 15 residues. CDR3 coding DNA: TGTGCCAGCACCCCCCTCGGGGGTACTTTATACGAGCAGTACTTC. It codes for CASTPLGGTLYEQYF.

This chain joins TRBV19 and TRBJ1-2, with TRBD1 as a possible D gene (6 bases). Looked up from germline, CDR1 is LNHDA and CDR2 is SQIVND (reference sequence). V was pared by 6 bases and J by 3 bases, with 14 bases between. The CDR3 has 14 amino acids. CDR3 in DNA: TGTGCCAGTAGCCGGATTGGGGGCGACTATGGCTACACCTTC. Its protein product is CASSRIGGDYGYTF.

The chain joins TRBV19 to TRBJ2-7; tentatively, D is TRBD2 (6 bases). Germline V lookup: CDR1 LNHDA, CDR2 SQIVND (reference sequence). The CDR3 totals 15 residues. V shed 2 bases and J shed 2 bases, with 13 bases lying between them. DNA for the CDR3: TGTGCCAGTAGTATAACCGGGGGTGAGACCTACGAGCAGTACTTC. Protein product: CASSITGGETYEQYF.

The rearrangement uses TRBV5-8 and TRBJ1-1; no clear D. Germline lookup yields CDR1 SGHTS and CDR2 YDEGEE. The ends were cut back, 4 bases at V and 2 bases at J, with 12 bases in the middle. The CDR3 covers 14 residues. The CDR3 is CASSVPGSNTEAFF. The CDR3 coding sequence is TGTGCCAGCAGCGTGCCGGGATCAAACACTGAAGCTTTCTTT.

The chain uses TRBV10-3 and TRBJ2-3; D gene uncertain. V was pared by 7 bases and J by 4 bases, with 12 bases between. CDR3 length: 13 residues. CDR1 ENHRY and CDR2 SYGVKD come from the germline V gene. CDR3 in DNA: TGTGCCATCACCTCTGACTCCTCAGATACGCAGTATTTT. It is translated as CAITSDSSDTQYF.

The chain carries TRBV6-5 and TRBJ2-7, with TRBD1 matching 7 bases. The ends lost 5 bases at V and 4 bases at J; junction bases unmatched: 5. This CDR3 is 13 amino acids long. Germline CDR1 MNHEY, CDR2 SVGAGI. The CDR3 sequence: CASSQGTEYEQYF. The CDR3, as DNA: TGTGCCAGCAGTCAAGGGACAGAATACGAGCAGTACTTC.

CDR3 sequence: CASSGQGIPNTEAFF. The CDR3 DNA reads TGTGCCAGCAGCGGACAAGGTATTCCGAACACTGAAGCTTTCTTT. The chain combines TRBV7-9 with TRBJ1-1; possibly TRBD1 for D (5 bases). This CDR3 contains 15 residues. Trimming left V 5 bases short and J 1 base short, with 14 bases between. Germline loops: CDR1 SEHNR, CDR2 FQNEAQ (reference sequence).

This chain connects TRBV2 to TRBJ1-5; 7 bases match TRBD1. This CDR3 has 15 amino acids. The V segment lost 5 bases and the J segment 4 bases; nucleotides outside the gene matches: 8. Germline V gives CDR1 SNHLY, CDR2 FYNNEI. Here the CDR3 reads CASSYGGGRNQPQHF. The CDR3 nucleotides are TGTGCCAGCAGTTACGGAGGGGGCAGGAATCAGCCCCAGCATTTT.

The chain has TRBV6-5 and TRBJ1-5; tentative D call: TRBD1 (6 bases). CDR3 size: 14 residues. Germline lookup yields CDR1 MNHEY and CDR2 SVGAGI. V shed 3 bases and J shed 3 bases, with 9 bases lying between them. CDR3 bases: TGTGCCAGCAGTTATGGGGGCTTCAATCAGCCCCAGCATTTT. The encoded protein is CASSYGGFNQPQHF.

The CDR3 protein is CASSLEPLADNQETQYF. CDR3 coding DNA: TGTGCCAGCAGCTTAGAACCCCTAGCGGACAACCAAGAGACCCAGTACTTC. The chain combines TRBV11-2 with TRBJ2-5; 7 bases line up with TRBD2. The V gene's germline CDR1 is SGHAT and CDR2 FQNNGV. The V segment lost 0 bases and the J segment 0 bases; nucleotides outside the gene matches: 7. CDR3 length equals 17 residues.

This clone qualifies as medium-sized. The chain has TRBV5-5 and TRBJ2-3; possibly TRBD1 for D (5 bases). CDR1 and CDR2 from the germline V gene are SGHKS and YYEKEE (reference sequence). V shed 0 bases and J shed 2 bases, with 13 bases lying between them. This CDR3 is 16 amino acids long. The CDR3 DNA follows: TGTGCCAGCAGCTTGGGGCGCACAGGAACCACAGATACGCAGTATTTT. Protein: CASSLGRTGTTDTQYF.

This clone was counted once. This chain links TRBV2 with TRBJ2-7; tentatively, D is TRBD1 (6 bases). This CDR3 region has 13 residues. The V and J ends lost 4 bases and 3 bases respectively, with 10 bases between them. In germline, CDR1 is SNHLY, CDR2 FYNNEI. The DNA for the CDR3 is TGTGCCAGCAGTGGGGCAGGGGACTACGAGCAGTACTTC. Translated: CASSGAGDYEQYF.

CDR3 sequence reads: CAWSAPGPAGNGYTF. CDR3 DNA: TGTGCCTGGAGTGCCCCTGGGCCGGCGGGGAATGGCTACACCTTC. V gene TRBV30 combines with J gene TRBJ1-2; D uncertain. CDR1 and CDR2 from the germline V gene are GTSNPN and SVGIG (reference sequence). Trimming took off 1 base at V and 6 bases at J, with 18 bases between the two ends. The CDR3 consists of 15 residues.

V and J are TRBV9 and TRBJ2-7; 9 bases fit TRBD1. This CDR3 is built from 16 residues. CDR1 is SGDLS, CDR2 YYNGEE, per germline. J lost 5 bases, V lost 4 bases, and 13 bases had no gene match. This CDR3 is CASSPHPTGGSNEQYF. CDR3 nucleotides: TGTGCCAGCAGCCCACATCCGACAGGGGGTTCAAACGAGCAGTACTTC.

The chain has TRBV5-6 and TRBJ1-2; D is undetermined. The V and J ends lost 2 bases and 3 bases respectively, with 20 bases between them. This CDR3 region has 17 residues. Germline V gene lookup returns CDR1 SGHDT and CDR2 YYEEEE. CDR3 amino acids: CASSFSDEQERHYGYTF. The CDR3 DNA sequence: TGTGCCAGCAGCTTTTCGGATGAGCAGGAACGACACTATGGCTACACCTTC.

This chain connects TRBV6-4 to TRBJ2-2, with TRBD1 matching 8 bases. The germline CDR1 and CDR2 sequences are MRHNA and SNTAGT. CDR3 length: 16 amino acids. Losses at the gene ends were 0 bases for V and 1 base for J; bases not matched to a gene: 1. The CDR3 protein is CASSDSGTGNTGELFF. CDR3 sequence (DNA): TGTGCCAGCAGTGACTCCGGGACAGGGAACACCGGGGAGCTGTTTTTT.

The chain is built from TRBV15 and TRBJ1-4; possibly TRBD1 for D (6 bases). Germline loops: CDR1 LNHNV, CDR2 YYDKDF (reference sequence). The CDR3 runs to 14 residues. V gave up 5 bases and J gave up 5 bases, with 12 bases separating them. CDR3 protein: CATSFHTGNEKLFF. The CDR3 nucleotides are TGTGCCACCAGCTTTCATACAGGGAATGAAAAACTGTTTTTT.

This clone was seen once. The rearrangement joins TRBV6-5 to TRBJ2-3; perhaps TRBD1 as D (5 bases). The germline gives CDR1 MNHEY, CDR2 SVGAGI. Trimming removed 2 bases at V and 4 bases at J, with 10 bases between. CDR3 size: 14 residues. CDR3 nucleotide sequence: TGTGCCAGCAGTTACGGGGCCGTCTCAGATACGCAGTATTTT. It codes for CASSYGAVSDTQYF.

The rearrangement uses TRBV2 and TRBJ2-1, with 7 bases matching TRBD2. After removal of 7 bases from V and 7 bases from J, the junction contained 1 base not matched to a gene. CDR1 is SNHLY, CDR2 FYNNEI, per germline. The CDR3 sequence is 11 residues long. The CDR3 region is CASIGGNEQFF. The CDR3, as DNA: TGTGCCAGCATCGGGGGGAATGAGCAGTTCTTC.

This clone showed up just once. This chain connects TRBV4-3 to TRBJ1-4, with a weak D call TRBD1 (5 bases). Looked up from germline, CDR1 is LGHNA and CDR2 is YSLEER. V lost 0 bases and J 4 bases, leaving 15 bases between the germline ends. The CDR3 totals 17 residues. Written as DNA, the CDR3 is TGCGCCAGCAGCCAAGAGGGCTCGACAGCAATTAATGAAAAACTGTTTTTT. This translates into CASSQEGSTAINEKLFF.

The chain couples TRBV4-1 to TRBJ1-2, with D possibly matching TRBD1 (6 bases). Germline V gene sequence: CDR1 MGHRA, CDR2 YSYEKL. CDR3 size: 16 residues. V was pared by 0 bases and J by 0 bases, with 11 bases between. CDR3 nucleotides: TGCGCCAGCAGCCAAGATCGCAGGGGCTCTAACTATGGCTACACCTTC. The encoded protein is CASSQDRRGSNYGYTF.